The 18 T cell receptor beta chains presented below share a single source sample, sequenced in a study of early T cells in non-severe SARS-CoV-2 infection (dated by TCRdb to about 2021). Library construction relied on 5' RACE. The instrument given in TCRdb is NextSeq 500. The public reads were quality trimmed at Q25 with fastp and then assembled into clones with MiXCR by TCRdb, keeping productive beta chains. Rows merge per CDR3 protein into single entries with the most common DNA and genes. Here the sample has about 67,000 distinct CDR3 sequences; 11% occur a single time. Clones ranked in the top ten supply 3% to 4% of the sample. Sequenced material: whole blood. The receptor source for this set is an adult who was a healthcare worker with PCR-confirmed SARS-CoV-2 infection or an uninfected control (not recorded which).

There are a few counts of this clonotype. J is TRBJ1-4 and V is TRBV4-2; possible D gene TRBD1, 5 bases. This CDR3 contains 15 residues. V dropped 1 base and J dropped 4 bases, with 10 bases sitting between them. Germline lookup yields CDR1 LGHNA and CDR2 YNFKEQ. CDR3 region: CASSQVGRVNEKLFF. For the CDR3, the DNA is TGTGCCAGCAGCCAAGTGGGCAGGGTTAATGAAAAACTGTTTTTT.

This clonotype was seen at least ten times. The CDR3 loop is CASSLQGLSNEKLFF. In nucleotides, the CDR3 is TGTGCCAGCAGCCTGCAGGGGCTATCTAATGAAAAACTGTTTTTT. V is TRBV14 and J is TRBJ1-4; TRBD1 might be the D (6 bases). The CDR3 runs 15 residues. Germline V CDR1 and CDR2: SGHDN, FVKESK. Deletions cut 4 bases from V and 3 bases from J, with 12 bases between. Based on the CDR3 plus reference TRBV14 and TRBJ1-4, the full variable domain is EAGVTQFPSHSVIEKGQTVTLRCDPISGHDNLYWYRRVMGKEIKFLLHFVKESKQDESGMPNNRFLAERTGGTYSTLKVQPAELEDSGVYFCASSLQGLSNEKLFFGSGTQLSVL.

This clonotype came up many times. This chain links TRBV5-6 with TRBJ1-2; possibly TRBD1 for D (6 bases). This CDR3 region has 15 residues. Germline V gene sequence: CDR1 SGHDT, CDR2 YYEEEE. V shed 1 base and J shed 0 bases, with 10 bases lying between them. For the CDR3, the DNA is TGTGCCAGCAGCTTGTACGGACAGCCTAACTATGGCTACACCTTC. This encodes CASSLYGQPNYGYTF.

Points on this clonotype: A single base separates this from a much larger clone, so it may be a read error. The chain joins TRBV2 to TRBJ2-1, with D perhaps matching TRBD2 (6 bases). There are 12 residues in the CDR3. From germline, CDR1 is SNHLY and CDR2 FYNNEI. With 6 bases removed from V and 12 bases from J, the gap between germline ends came to 15 bases. CDR3 bases: TGTGCCAGCAGCGCAACGGGGGATGGGCAGTTCTTC. Protein: CASSATGDGQFF.

This clonotype was counted many times. DNA for the CDR3: TGTGCCATCAGTGAGCTAGCGGGACAAGAGACCCAGTACTTC. It specifies CAISELAGQETQYF. The rearrangement joins TRBV10-3 to TRBJ2-5; the match to TRBD2 covers 9 bases. J was trimmed by 2 bases and V by 2 bases; bases with no gene match: 0. The germline V gene encodes CDR1 ENHRY and CDR2 SYGVKD. CDR3 length: 14 amino acids.

The chain links TRBV28 to TRBJ2-4; the match to TRBD1 covers 7 bases. CDR3 length: 15 residues. V lost 2 bases to trimming and J lost 1 base; unmatched junction nucleotides: 2. Germline CDR1 is MDHEN and CDR2 is SYDVKM. As DNA, the CDR3 is TGTGCCAGCAGTTTAAAGGGGGCGGCCAAAAACATTCAGTACTTC. The encoded protein is CASSLKGAAKNIQYF. Full variable domain (remainder filled in from reference TRBV28 and TRBJ2-4): DVKVTQSSRYLVKRTGEKVFLECVQDMDHENMFWYRQDPGLGLRLIYFSYDVKMKEKGDIPEGYSVSREKKERFSLILESASTNQTSMYLCASSLKGAAKNIQYFGAGTRLSVL.

The rearrangement uses TRBV4-1 and TRBJ2-3, with 8 bases matching TRBD1. The CDR3 loop spans 14 amino acids. After removal of 4 bases from V and 4 bases from J, the junction contained 4 bases not matched to a gene. Germline V gene data show CDR1 as MGHRA and CDR2 as YSYEKL. The CDR3 DNA reads as TGCGCCAGCAGCCGCAAGACAGGGGCAGATACGCAGTATTTT. It encodes CASSRKTGADTQYF.

The CDR3 here is CSVKDRGMTDTQYF. CDR3 in DNA: TGCAGCGTAAAGGACAGGGGGATGACAGATACGCAGTATTTT. The chain recombines TRBV29-1 with TRBJ2-3; TRBD1 matches 10 bases. V lost 6 bases, J lost 3 bases, and 6 bases stayed unmatched. Germline V gene lookup returns CDR1 SQVTM and CDR2 ANQGSEA. There are 14 residues in the CDR3.

This clonotype was picked up many times. J is TRBJ2-1 and V is TRBV7-2; unclear D gene. Trimming shortened V by 2 bases and J by 7 bases, and 9 bases separated the two germline ends. Germline V CDR1 and CDR2: SGHTA, FQGNSA. The CDR3 has 13 amino acids. CDR3 sequence reads: CASSLPPDNEQFF. CDR3 DNA sequence: TGTGCCAGCAGCTTACCCCCCGATAATGAGCAGTTCTTC.

This clonotype was seen many times. The rearrangement links TRBV5-8 to TRBJ2-1; 9 bases match TRBD2. This CDR3 region has 16 residues. CDR1 is SGHTS and CDR2 is YDEGEE in the germline V gene. Trimming removed 0 bases from V and 7 bases from J; junction bases left unmatched: 8. DNA of the CDR3: TGTGCCAGCAGCTTGGGTTTTAGCGGGGGTTGGAATGAGCAGTTCTTC. It encodes CASSLGFSGGWNEQFF.

The table lists this clonotype with many counts. V usage is TRBV2 and J usage is TRBJ2-1; 9 nucleotides agree with TRBD2. CDR1 SNHLY and CDR2 FYNNEI come from the germline V gene. The CDR3 has 18 residues. Trimming at V came to 7 bases and at J to 7 bases, leaving 20 bases not matched to a gene. CDR3: CASTSRGLAGAVGNEQFF. The CDR3 nucleotides are TGTGCCAGCACCTCGCGGGGGTTAGCGGGAGCGGTGGGAAATGAGCAGTTCTTC.

The chain has TRBV2 and TRBJ1-6; TRBD1 is a possible D gene (5 bases). The V gene's germline CDR1 is SNHLY and CDR2 FYNNEI. Trimming shortened V by 3 bases and J by 15 bases, and 12 bases separated the two germline ends. CDR3 size: 12 residues. Here the CDR3 reads CASSERTGHLHF. CDR3 nucleotide sequence: TGTGCCAGCAGTGAGAGGACGGGGCACCTCCACTTT.

In this sample, this clonotype turned up many times. This rearrangement joins TRBV19 to TRBJ2-5, with TRBD2 identical over 9 bases. This CDR3 region has 16 residues. CDR1 is LNHDA and CDR2 is SQIVND in the germline V gene (reference sequence). The V and J ends lost 6 bases and 4 bases, in that order; junction bases with no gene match: 12. In nucleotides, the CDR3 is TGTGCCAGTAGCACCTCGGGACTAGCCGCGCGAGAGACCCAGTACTTC. It is translated as CASSTSGLAARETQYF.

There are many counts of this clonotype. One end of the junction does not line up with germline, which may come from a read error. This rearrangement joins TRBV30 to TRBJ2-7, with D possibly being TRBD1 (6 bases). The CDR3 has 14 amino acids. Germline lookup yields CDR1 GTSNPN and CDR2 SVGIG (reference sequence). The CDR3 nucleotides read TGTGCCTGGAGTCCAGGACAGTTCACCTACGAGCAGTATTTC. Protein product: CAWSPGQFTYEQYF. Full variable domain (outside the CDR3, taken from reference TRBV30 and TRBJ2-7): SQTIHQWPATLVQPVGSPLSLECTVEGTSNPNLYWYRQAAGRGLQLLFYSVGIGQISSEVPQNLSASRPQDRQFILSSKKLLLSDSGFYLCAWSPGQFTYEQYFGPGTRLTVT.

This clonotype was found many times. The chain carries TRBV12-3 or TRBV12-4 and TRBJ2-7, with TRBD2 identical over 7 bases. V shed 1 base, J shed 3 bases, and the junction held 6 bases outside the gene matches. This CDR3 is 15 amino acids long. This CDR3 is CASSLVLGGGYEQYF. Here the CDR3 DNA reads TGTGCCAGCAGTTTAGTCCTTGGGGGGGGCTACGAGCAGTACTTC.

This clonotype was picked up a small number of times. The CDR3 region has the DNA TGTGCTAGTGCCCGGATCCTTAAGGAGACCTCCGAGGGGGTGGGGACCCAGTACTTC. Encoded protein: CASARILKETSEGVGTQYF. This chain links TRBV12-5 with TRBJ2-5; D is perhaps TRBD1 (6 bases). Deletions cut 7 bases from V and 7 bases from J, with 34 bases between. The CDR3 totals 19 residues. Looked up from germline, CDR1 is LGHNT and CDR2 is FRNRAP.

This clonotype was found many times. This chain uses TRBV20-1 with TRBJ2-1; D not certain. Germline-derived CDR1 and CDR2 are DFQATT and SNEGSKA (reference sequence). There are 15 residues in the CDR3. The V and J ends lost 6 bases and 0 bases respectively, with 15 bases between them. This CDR3 is CSALTPLSSYNEQFF. CDR3 coding DNA: TGCAGTGCCCTGACTCCCTTGAGCTCCTACAATGAGCAGTTCTTC.

The chain recombines TRBV5-1 with TRBJ2-1, with D perhaps matching TRBD1 (5 bases). This CDR3 region has 14 residues. From germline, CDR1 is SGHRS and CDR2 YFSETQ. Trimming stripped 3 bases from V and 2 bases from J, with 9 bases between. The CDR3 coding sequence is TGCGCCAGCAGCTGGCAGGGCGCCTACAATGAGCAGTTCTTC. Amino acid sequence: CASSWQGAYNEQFF.